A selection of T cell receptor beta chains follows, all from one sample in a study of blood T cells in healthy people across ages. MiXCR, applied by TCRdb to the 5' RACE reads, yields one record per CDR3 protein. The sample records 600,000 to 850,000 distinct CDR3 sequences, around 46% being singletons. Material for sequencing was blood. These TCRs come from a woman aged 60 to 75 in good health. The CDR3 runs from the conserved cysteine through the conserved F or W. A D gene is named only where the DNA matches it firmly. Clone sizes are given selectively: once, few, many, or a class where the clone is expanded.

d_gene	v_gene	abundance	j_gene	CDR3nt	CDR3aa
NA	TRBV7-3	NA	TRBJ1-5	TGTGCCAGCAGCTTAATTGAGGGGGGGCCCCAGCATTTT	CASSLIEGGPQHF
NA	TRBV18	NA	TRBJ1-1	TGTGCCAGCTCAGATCCCCGGGGGAACACTGAAGCTTTCTTT	CASSDPRGNTEAFF
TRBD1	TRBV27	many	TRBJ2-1	TGTGCCAGCAGCACACCGGGACAGGGCTACAATGAGCAGTTCTTC	CASSTPGQGYNEQFF
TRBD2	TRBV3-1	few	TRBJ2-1	TGTGCCAGCAGCCAAGATACTCGGGGGGGAAGGAATGAGCAGTTCTTC	CASSQDTRGGRNEQFF
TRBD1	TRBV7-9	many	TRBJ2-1	TGTGCCAGCAGAACAGGGGAGCACAATGAGCAGTTCTTC	CASRTGEHNEQFF
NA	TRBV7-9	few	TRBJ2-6	TGTGCCGTCCGCTCTGGGGCCAACGTCCTGACTTTC	CAVRSGANVLTF
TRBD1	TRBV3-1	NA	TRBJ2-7	TGTGCCAGCAGCCAAGATACAGGGGGAGAGAAGCGGTACGAGCAGTACTTC	CASSQDTGGEKRYEQYF
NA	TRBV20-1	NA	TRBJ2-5	TGCAGTGCTAGACCTCATTCCGAGAAAGACCAAGAGACCCAGTACTTC	CSARPHSEKDQETQYF
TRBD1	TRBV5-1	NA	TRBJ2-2	TGCGCCAGCAGCTTGGGACAGGGGAGATCCGGGGAGCTGTTTTTT	CASSLGQGRSGELFF
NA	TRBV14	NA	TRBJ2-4	TGTGCCAGCAGCCAAGACACGCGGGGAGTTCAGTACTTC	CASSQDTRGVQYF
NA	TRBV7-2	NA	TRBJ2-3	TGTGCCGGCAGCATTTACACAGATACGCAGTATTTT	CAGSIYTDTQYF